Below are 26 T cell receptor beta chains sequenced from a single sample in a study of regulatory T cells in long-lasting Graves disease (dated by TCRdb to the early 2020s). The time point tag for this specimen amounts to: persistent/refractory GD, antithyroid drugs over 5 years with positive TRAb. For both TCR sequencing and RNA sequencing, RNA was extracted from PBMCs in TRIzol. Receptor amplification or capture employed multiplex PCR. TCRdb lists the instrument as Illumina HiSeq 4000. CDR3 regions were amplified by Arm-PCR with iRepertoire HTBI primers to construct TCR beta libraries. The public reads were run again by TCRdb, first through fastp at Q25 and then through MiXCR, and only productive beta chains were kept. When rows share a CDR3 protein, they turn into one entry using the most common DNA and genes. The sample table shows under 450,000 distinct CDR3 sequences, and roughly a quarter are seen once. The ten top clones hold over 25% of the sample.

The sample was peripheral blood mononuclear cells (PBMCs), taken when the disease was refractory, from a patient treated with antithyroid drugs. The receptor source for this set is a female donor with Graves disease.

The genes are TRBV29-1 and TRBJ1-2; D is perhaps TRBD1 (6 bases). Trimming pared 7 bases from V and 5 bases from J, leaving 14 bases between. The CDR3 consists of 12 residues. Germline V gene lookup returns CDR1 SQVTM and CDR2 ANQGSEA. CDR3 in DNA: TGCAGCGAGTACAGGGATGGGTATGGCTACACCTTC. This translates into CSEYRDGYGYTF. Complete variable domain (other parts from reference TRBV29-1 and TRBJ1-2): SAVISQKPSRDICQRGTSLTIQCQVDSQVTMMFWYRQQPGQSLTLIATANQGSEATYESGFVIDKFPISRPNLTFSTLTVSNMSPEDSSIYLCSEYRDGYGYTFGSGTRLTVV.

This clonotype came up once. CDR3 nucleotide sequence: TGCGCCAGCAGCTTAAGCAGGGCTTACGAGCAGTACTTC. It is translated as CASSLSRAYEQYF. The chain combines TRBV5-1 with TRBJ2-7; D possibly corresponds to TRBD1 (5 bases). V lost 2 bases to trimming and J lost 4 bases, with 10 bases between them. CDR3 length: 13 residues. From germline, CDR1 is SGHRS and CDR2 YFSETQ.

This chain connects TRBV19 to TRBJ2-2, with D maybe TRBD2 (6 bases). CDR1 LNHDA and CDR2 SQIVND come from the germline V gene (reference sequence). The CDR3 totals 14 residues. V was pared by 5 bases and J by 5 bases, with 12 bases between. The DNA of the CDR3 is TGTGCCAGTAGTGGGCTTAGCGGTACCGGGGAGCTGTTTTTT. It specifies CASSGLSGTGELFF.

Details on this clonotype: An end of the junction does not agree with germline; a read error may underlie this. The rearrangement joins TRBV5-1 to TRBJ2-3; 11 bases map to TRBD2. This CDR3 spans 15 amino acids. Germline CDR1 is SGHRS and CDR2 is YFSETQ. The CDR3 DNA sequence: TGCGCCAGCACCCTCTTAGCGGGAGGGACAGATACGCAGTGTTTT. Amino acid sequence: CASTLLAGGTDTQCF.

This clonotype was picked up a small number of times. This sequence joins TRBV28 and TRBJ1-1, with D perhaps matching TRBD1 (6 bases). Germline V gives CDR1 MDHEN, CDR2 SYDVKM. CDR3 length: 13 residues. The V end was cut by 10 bases, the J end by 5 bases, with 17 bases between. The CDR3, as DNA: TGTGCCATCGGGGGGGGCGGGTGGACTGAAGCTTTCTTT. It translates to CAIGGGGWTEAFF.

This clonotype was seen at least ten times. The chain employs TRBV6-5 and TRBJ2-7; D gene unclear. Trimming pared 3 bases from V and 6 bases from J, leaving 9 bases between. Germline V gene lookup returns CDR1 MNHEY and CDR2 SVGAGI. The CDR3 extends over 12 amino acids. DNA of the CDR3: TGTGCCAGCAGTTATGTGGGATTCGAGCAGTACTTC. Amino acids: CASSYVGFEQYF.

This clonotype was seen at least ten times. The chain joins TRBV24-1 to TRBJ2-2; TRBD2 matches 10 bases. CDR1 and CDR2 (germline): KGHDR, SFDVKD. The CDR3 covers 18 residues. Trimming removed 1 base from V and 3 bases from J; junction bases left unmatched: 7. CDR3 in DNA: TGTGCCACCAGTGATTTAGGTAGCGGGAGGTCTCACACCGGGGAGCTGTTTTTT. Protein sequence: CATSDLGSGRSHTGELFF.

V usage is TRBV6-1 and J usage is TRBJ2-2, with 9 positions matching TRBD1. Germline values: CDR1 MNHNS, CDR2 SASEGT. This CDR3 has 14 amino acids. J gave up 7 bases and V 6 bases, and 6 bases lay outside the gene matches. This CDR3 is CASRGQGLIGELFF. The CDR3 region has the DNA TGTGCCAGCAGGGGACAGGGTCTGATCGGGGAGCTGTTTTTT.

This clonotype has only a few counts. This chain links TRBV5-1 with TRBJ2-6; TRBD1 matches 10 bases. Germline V lookup: CDR1 SGHRS, CDR2 YFSETQ. Trimming took 7 bases from V and 0 from J; bases not matched to a gene: 7. The CDR3 spans 17 residues. This CDR3 is CASRPGTGDSGANVLTF. For the CDR3, the DNA is TGCGCCAGCCGGCCCGGGACAGGGGACTCTGGGGCCAACGTCCTGACTTTC.

This clonotype showed up just a few times. The chain carries TRBV19 and TRBJ1-5; 9 bases line up with TRBD1. The J segment lost 4 bases and the V segment lost 2 bases, leaving 6 bases of the junction unmatched. In germline, CDR1 is LNHDA, CDR2 SQIVND (reference sequence). The CDR3 consists of 16 residues. The CDR3 protein is CASSIPTGTGNQPQHF. CDR3 bases: TGTGCCAGTAGTATACCCACCGGGACAGGGAATCAGCCCCAGCATTTT.

This clonotype was observed a few times. CDR3 nucleotides: TGCGCCAGCAGCTTGTTACCCGGGAGCCCGATCTACGAGCAGTACTTC. This codes for CASSLLPGSPIYEQYF. V and J are TRBV5-1 and TRBJ2-7, with D possibly matching TRBD2 (6 bases). The germline CDR1 and CDR2 sequences are SGHRS and YFSETQ. This CDR3 is 16 amino acids long. V dropped 1 base and J dropped 3 bases, with 17 bases sitting between them.

Ten or more counts support this clonotype. The chain links TRBV28 to TRBJ1-4, with unresolved D. CDR1 and CDR2 (germline): MDHEN, SYDVKM. The CDR3 extends over 11 amino acids. V lost 3 bases to trimming and J lost 8 bases, with 4 bases between them. The DNA of the CDR3 is TGTGCCAGCAGTTTGGAGGAAAAACTGTTTTTT. Translated, it gives CASSLEEKLFF.

This clonotype occurred many times. V gene TRBV28 combines with J gene TRBJ1-1; 8 nucleotides align to TRBD1. This CDR3 has 14 amino acids. CDR1 is MDHEN and CDR2 is SYDVKM in the germline V gene. J gave up 1 base and V 5 bases, and 3 bases lay outside the gene matches. For the CDR3, the DNA is TGTGCCAGCAGTCCCGGGACAGGGAACACTGAAGCTTTCTTT. This translates into CASSPGTGNTEAFF.

This clonotype came up many times. The chain carries TRBV2 and TRBJ1-2; the match to TRBD1 covers 9 bases. The CDR3 loop spans 13 amino acids. Trimming cost V 6 bases and J 5 bases; bases outside gene matches: 4. The V gene's germline CDR1 is SNHLY and CDR2 FYNNEI. CDR3 protein: CASRPGTGYGYTF. The CDR3 DNA reads TGTGCCAGCAGACCCGGGACAGGGTATGGCTACACCTTC.

This clonotype showed up just a few times. This chain uses TRBV19 with TRBJ1-3, with TRBD1 identical over 9 bases. The CDR3 runs 17 residues. Trimming at V came to 5 bases and at J to 6 bases, leaving 14 bases not matched to a gene. CDR1 is LNHDA and CDR2 is SQIVND in the germline V gene (reference sequence). CDR3 loop: CASSRSTGQGRENTIYF. The CDR3 DNA is TGTGCCAGTAGTCGATCGACGGGACAGGGAAGGGAAAACACCATATATTTT.

This clonotype was picked up many times. The chain joins TRBV28 to TRBJ1-1; D remains unclear. Per germline, CDR1 MDHEN and CDR2 SYDVKM. This CDR3 spans 15 amino acids. The V end lost 5 bases, the J end lost 3 bases, and 16 bases lay between the germline ends. Here the CDR3 reads CASSRASHPDTEAFF. The CDR3 bases are TGTGCCAGCAGTAGAGCCAGCCACCCGGACACTGAAGCTTTCTTT.

This clonotype was recorded many times. The chain couples TRBV24-1 to TRBJ1-5; D perhaps matches TRBD1 (6 bases). CDR3 length equals 15 residues. Germline V lookup: CDR1 KGHDR, CDR2 SFDVKD. V lost 7 bases and J lost 1, with 13 bases in between. The CDR3 coding sequence is TGTGCCACCAGCGTCAGGGGTGCCAGCAATCAGCCCCAGCATTTT. This gives the protein CATSVRGASNQPQHF.

This clonotype has a count of ten or more. The chain employs TRBV6-1 and TRBJ1-6; D remains ambiguous. V lost 6 bases and J 9 bases, leaving 9 bases between the germline ends. CDR3 size: 12 residues. CDR1 MNHNS and CDR2 SASEGT come from the germline V gene. The CDR3 region has the DNA TGTGCCAGCAGCCCCCTGAGTTCACCCCTCCACTTT. It codes for CASSPLSSPLHF.

There are a few counts of this clonotype. The chain joins TRBV6-1 to TRBJ2-2; D unresolved. This CDR3 comprises 16 residues. V gave up 5 bases and J gave up 0 bases, with 13 bases separating them. Germline CDR1 MNHNS, CDR2 SASEGT. This chain's CDR3 is CASSPSSSTNTGELFF. In nucleotides, the CDR3 is TGTGCCAGCAGTCCGTCATCTTCCACGAACACCGGGGAGCTGTTTTTT.

This rearrangement joins TRBV10-3 to TRBJ2-5; no reliable D call. Germline lookup yields CDR1 ENHRY and CDR2 SYGVKD. This CDR3 region has 14 residues. V was pared by 3 bases and J by 4 bases, with 12 bases between. The CDR3 spells CAISENLLRETQYF. CDR3 DNA sequence: TGTGCCATCAGTGAAAACCTCCTGAGAGAGACCCAGTACTTC.

This clonotype occurred many times. The chain joins TRBV5-1 to TRBJ2-7; 10 bases line up with TRBD2. Germline lookup yields CDR1 SGHRS and CDR2 YFSETQ. The CDR3 contains 17 residues. With 0 bases clipped from V and 0 bases from J, the junction kept 6 bases outside the gene matches. This chain's CDR3 is CASSLGLAGMGSYEQYF. The CDR3 nucleotides read TGCGCCAGCAGCTTGGGACTAGCGGGCATGGGCTCCTACGAGCAGTACTTC.

This clonotype was counted ten times or more. This chain joins TRBV15 and TRBJ2-5; D is undetermined. The germline V gene has CDR1 LNHNV and CDR2 YYDKDF (reference sequence). The CDR3 is 12 residues long. Between the trimmed V and J ends, which lost 0 bases and 5 bases, there was a span of 4 bases. The CDR3: CATSRDGETQYF. CDR3 coding DNA: TGTGCCACCAGCAGAGATGGGGAGACCCAGTACTTC.

This chain uses TRBV5-1 with TRBJ2-5; 9 bases map to TRBD2. CDR1 is SGHRS and CDR2 is YFSETQ in the germline V gene. The CDR3 sequence is 14 residues long. The V gene end was trimmed by 2 bases and the J gene end by 5 bases; junction bases not matched to a gene: 4. The CDR3 DNA follows: TGCGCCAGCAGCTTAGCGGGAGGAGATGAGACCCAGTACTTC. Its translation is CASSLAGGDETQYF. The full variable domain, completed using reference TRBV5-1 and TRBJ2-5, is KAGVTQTPRYLIKTRGQQVTLSCSPISGHRSVSWYQQTPGQGLQFLFEYFSETQRNKGNFPGRFSGRQFSNSRSEMNVSTLELGDSALYLCASSLAGGDETQYFGPGTRLLVL.

The V call is TRBV28, the J call TRBJ1-2, with D possibly TRBD1 on 6 matching bases. This CDR3 is 15 amino acids long. Trimming stripped 3 bases from V and 4 bases from J, with 15 bases between. CDR1 is MDHEN, CDR2 SYDVKM, per germline. CDR3 loop: CASSFRIGGGYGYTF. The CDR3 nucleotides are TGTGCCAGCAGTTTCCGGATCGGGGGCGGCTATGGCTACACCTTC.

This clonotype was seen a handful of times. The chain is built from TRBV19 and TRBJ1-6, with unresolved D. CDR1 LNHDA and CDR2 SQIVND come from the germline V gene (reference sequence). This CDR3 has 16 residues. Trimming removed 6 bases at V and 0 bases at J, with 12 bases between. DNA for the CDR3: TGTGCCAGTAGGGTGTCACAGTTCTCCTATAATTCACCCCTCCACTTT. Amino acid sequence: CASRVSQFSYNSPLHF.

The J gene is TRBJ1-2, the V gene TRBV6-1; D unresolved. The CDR3 runs 16 residues. Germline V gene sequence: CDR1 MNHNS, CDR2 SASEGT. V lost 7 bases, J lost 7 bases, and 25 bases lay in between. The CDR3 region has the DNA TGTGCCAGCACCCCTAGCCCAGACCCCTATTCGGGTGGCTACACCTTC. Encoded protein: CASTPSPDPYSGGYTF.